Included here is one T cell receptor beta chain sequence, with context. Antigen specificity is unknown. This CDR3 is also generated by other DNA sequences in the sample. This entry belongs to a study of cytomegalovirus exposure and HLA in healthy donors. Study information: From some 190 million T cells, an earlier analysis saw approximately 120 million unique TCR beta sequences. Study-level results: TRBV6-2, TRBV6-3 and some other V segments were excluded as indistinguishable. According to a later analysis, donors in an Asian-associated ancestry cluster reportedly had fewer N-insertions than the roughly 660-donor mean.

Germline values: CDR1 MDHEN, CDR2 SYDVKM. The CDR3 spans 17 residues. The ends lost 4 bases at V and 3 bases at J; junction bases unmatched: 10. In the PCR, 60 Vbeta and 13 Jbeta primers were used. Original data processing: Roughly 11 million shared chains were among some 75 million unique TCR beta chains counted in a later analysis. The repertoire was sequenced with immunoSEQ multiplex PCR; TCRdb's copy has only in-frame clones and lacks some. Clonal size and the V and J genes are those of that table, whereas D and trimming came from the DNA. Among some 180,000 clones listed, around 90% were seen once.

The sample taken for sequencing was PBMCs. The source of this sequence is a boy aged 2 to 10 in good health and CMV-seronegative. This rearrangement joins TRBV28 to TRBJ1-1; TRBD1 agrees at 11 bases. The CDR3 nucleotides are TGTGCCAGCAGTTCACCACGGACAGGGGGCGTCTACACTGAAGCTTTCTTT. It translates to CASSSPRTGGVYTEAFF.